This T cell receptor beta chain appears in the sequencing data of a study of cytomegalovirus exposure and HLA in healthy donors. The PCR used 60 Vbeta and 13 Jbeta primers. Authors' analysis steps: Per a later analysis, the number of unique TCR beta chains was some 80 million, of which roughly 11 million were shared. Sequencing was performed with immunoSEQ multiplex PCR; in TCRdb, only in-frame clones are kept and a portion is missing. For V, J and clone size, that table is used; D and trimming come from the DNA. The sample shows about 140,000 clones, over 70% of them seen only once. Concerning this clone itself: Its antigen is currently unknown.

Study outcomes and limitations: Testing in vitro showed a few CMV-associated chains specific for CMV antigens. Immune exposure information available was restricted to CMV serostatus. Earlier analysis looked at TCR beta V segments, and most were productive about 87% or about 30% of the time.

Germline CDR1 is SGHRS and CDR2 is YFSETQ. The CDR3 consists of 15 residues. Trimming shortened V by 3 bases and J by 5 bases, and 15 bases separated the two germline ends. The V call is TRBV5-1, the J call TRBJ1-5, with unresolved D. Sequencing was done on a sample of PBMCs. The clonotype originates from a male donor in good health and CMV-seronegative. The CDR3 DNA follows: TGCGCCAGCAGCTCCCTACCCGGGTCTTATCAGCCCCAGCATTTT. This encodes CASSSLPGSYQPQHF. The full variable domain, in which reference TRBV5-1 and TRBJ1-5 provide the parts outside the CDR3, is KAGVTQTPRYLIKTRGQQVTLSCSPISGHRSVSWYQQTPGQGLQFLFEYFSETQRNKGNFPGRFSGRQFSNSRSEMNVSTLELGDSALYLCASSSLPGSYQPQHFGDGTRLSIL.